The next 2 T cell receptor beta chains were all read from a single sample in a study of CD8 T cells in ankylosing spondylitis. Overall study results and limits: There was a TCR beta motif, made of several highly homologous variants, that appeared characteristic of ankylosing spondylitis blood.

One entry per CDR3 protein, called by TCRdb with MiXCR from the 5' RACE reads. The sample contains under 950,000 distinct CDR3 sequences, roughly 19% of which appear only once. No cognate antigen is known for these TCRs. Sequencing was done on a sample of blood, either unsorted or a sorted T cell fraction (not recorded which). Receptors were obtained from a male donor with ankylosing spondylitis.

V and J are TRBV5-1 and TRBJ2-1, with a possible D match to TRBD1 (6 bases). The CDR3 is 15 amino acids. Germline V gives CDR1 SGHRS, CDR2 YFSETQ. Trimming cost V 7 bases and J 2 bases, with 16 bases left between them. The chain's CDR3 is CASSEGVSPYNEQFF. The CDR3 coding sequence is TGCGCCAGCTCCGAGGGGGTCTCCCCCTACAATGAGCAGTTCTTC.

There are a few counts of this clonotype. The V gene is TRBV12-5, the J gene TRBJ1-1; D remains unclear. Germline V gives CDR1 LGHNT, CDR2 FRNRAP. CDR3 length: 17 amino acids. Trimming took off 2 bases at V and 3 bases at J, with 19 bases between the two ends. The CDR3 sequence is CASGLTPRLRGHTEAFF. CDR3 bases: TGTGCTAGTGGTTTGACACCACGACTCCGAGGGCACACTGAAGCTTTCTTT.